This entry lists 22 T cell receptor beta chains sequenced from one sample in a study of monozygotic twins with inflammatory bowel disease. Using the 5' RACE reads, TCRdb records one entry per CDR3 protein without DNA. This repertoire includes approximately 330,000 distinct CDR3 sequences. The sample comprised blood. Source of these receptors: a human donor with ulcerative colitis or Crohn's disease, or a healthy co-twin of an affected twin (not recorded which).

The chain uses TRBV12-3 or TRBV12-4 and TRBJ2-7; TCRdb outputs TRBD1, but without DNA this stays unchecked. This CDR3 comprises 16 residues. The chain's CDR3 is CASSWGDRASSYEQYF.

V is TRBV4-3 and J is TRBJ1-3; lacking DNA, the TRBD1 call made by TCRdb goes unchecked. Germline-derived CDR1 and CDR2 are LGHNA and YSLEER. This CDR3 contains 15 residues. The CDR3 sequence: CASSQVDNSGNTIYF.

The V and J genes are TRBV7-2 and TRBJ2-7; TCRdb reports TRBD2, a call that lacks DNA to check it against. The CDR3 contains 16 residues. Germline V gene lookup returns CDR1 SGHTA and CDR2 FQGNSA. The CDR3 is CASSKTGLAGVYEQYF.

The V call is TRBV20-1, the J call TRBJ2-4; TCRdb's D call, TRBD2, is unchecked because there is no DNA. Germline lookup yields CDR1 DFQATT and CDR2 SNEGSKA (reference sequence). The CDR3 runs 17 residues. The CDR3 loop is CSARGEPRLAMVDIQYF.

The genes are TRBV12-5 and TRBJ2-1; with no DNA, the TCRdb D assignment of TRBD1 cannot be verified. CDR3 size: 17 residues. Germline CDR1 reads LGHNT; CDR2 reads FRNRAP. The CDR3 is CASGLPRTGGFSNEQFF.

J is TRBJ2-4 and V is TRBV2; TCRdb names TRBD1, which stays unverified in the absence of DNA. Germline CDR1 and CDR2: SNHLY and FYNNEI. The CDR3 spans 14 residues. The CDR3 sequence: CASRTDLAKNIQYF. The full variable domain, in which reference TRBV2 and TRBJ2-4 provide the parts outside the CDR3, is EPEVTQTPSHQVTQMGQEVILRCVPISNHLYFYWYRQILGQKVEFLVSFYNNEISEKSEIFDDQFSVERPDGSNFTLKIRSTKLEDSAMYFCASRTDLAKNIQYFGAGTRLSVL.

The gene calls are TRBV5-1 and TRBJ2-2; the TRBD1 assignment by TCRdb is unverifiable without DNA. The CDR3 has 14 residues. The germline gives CDR1 SGHRS, CDR2 YFSETQ. The CDR3 loop reads CASSIKNRDTELFF. Filled out from reference TRBV5-1 and TRBJ2-2, the complete variable domain reads KAGVTQTPRYLIKTRGQQVTLSCSPISGHRSVSWYQQTPGQGLQFLFEYFSETQRNKGNFPGRFSGRQFSNSRSEMNVSTLELGDSALYLCASSIKNRDTELFFGEGSRLTVL.

This rearrangement joins TRBV4-2 to TRBJ2-7. Looked up from germline, CDR1 is LGHNA and CDR2 is YNFKEQ. The CDR3 is 19 amino acids. The CDR3 sequence is CASSPWDVLLVWRAYEQYF.

The chain's CDR3 is CASRVSGGAQNEQFF. The chain joins TRBV7-9 to TRBJ2-1; without DNA, the TCRdb call of TRBD1 cannot be checked. Germline assignment: CDR1 SEHNR and CDR2 FQNEAQ (reference sequence). The CDR3 contains 15 residues.

The V call is TRBV5-5, the J call TRBJ1-1; without DNA, the TCRdb call of TRBD1 cannot be checked. Germline-derived CDR1 and CDR2 are SGHKS and YYEKEE (reference sequence). There are 14 residues in the CDR3. This CDR3 reads CASSLWGLGTEAFF.

The CDR3 loop reads CASSPDGGSHNEQFF. The chain couples TRBV5-1 to TRBJ2-1; the TRBD2 assignment by TCRdb is unverifiable without DNA. This CDR3 spans 15 amino acids. From germline, CDR1 is SGHRS and CDR2 YFSETQ.

CDR3 amino acids: CASGELQETQYF. V is TRBV5-1 and J is TRBJ2-5; TCRdb returns TRBD2, unconfirmable since there is no DNA. The germline V gene has CDR1 SGHRS and CDR2 YFSETQ. This CDR3 has 12 amino acids.

The chain has TRBV28 and TRBJ2-1; TCRdb names TRBD1, which stays unverified in the absence of DNA. This CDR3 is 16 amino acids long. Germline V CDR1 and CDR2: MDHEN, SYDVKM. The CDR3 here is CASSPRTGISYNEQFF.

The V call is TRBV27, the J call TRBJ2-3. CDR1 and CDR2 (germline): MNHEY, SMNVEV (reference sequence). This CDR3 is 15 amino acids long. The CDR3 is CASSLRRTFGSFQYF.

The CDR3 region is CASTRDRNTGELFF. J is TRBJ2-2 and V is TRBV5-1; the TCRdb D gene call, TRBD1, has no DNA to confirm it. The germline V gene has CDR1 SGHRS and CDR2 YFSETQ. The CDR3 contains 14 residues.

The chain employs TRBV28 and TRBJ2-7; absent DNA, TCRdb's TRBD2 call cannot be checked. Per the germline V gene, CDR1 is MDHEN and CDR2 is SYDVKM. The CDR3 has 14 amino acids. This CDR3 is CASSKAGGGNEQYF. Full variable domain (outside the CDR3, taken from reference TRBV28 and TRBJ2-7): DVKVTQSSRYLVKRTGEKVFLECVQDMDHENMFWYRQDPGLGLRLIYFSYDVKMKEKGDIPEGYSVSREKKERFSLILESASTNQTSMYLCASSKAGGGNEQYFGPGTRLTVT.

This chain joins TRBV2 and TRBJ2-3; absent DNA, TCRdb's TRBD2 call cannot be checked. Germline V gene sequence: CDR1 SNHLY, CDR2 FYNNEI. This CDR3 is 15 amino acids long. The CDR3 is CASCFLVAGTDTQYF.

This sequence joins TRBV12-3 or TRBV12-4 and TRBJ1-5; TCRdb outputs TRBD1, but without DNA this stays unchecked. CDR3 length: 15 residues. The CDR3 loop is CASRRRGDRYQPQHF.

The gene calls are TRBV10-3 and TRBJ2-3; without DNA, the TCRdb call of TRBD2 cannot be checked. CDR1 and CDR2 from the germline V gene are ENHRY and SYGVKD. This CDR3 is built from 14 residues. The CDR3: CAISAGAGGDTQYF.

The chain couples TRBV7-2 to TRBJ1-4; TCRdb picks TRBD1, but there is no DNA to check that call. In germline, CDR1 is SGHTA, CDR2 FQGNSA. The CDR3 totals 15 residues. The CDR3 reads CASSRRAGGWEKLFF. The full variable domain, in which reference TRBV7-2 and TRBJ1-4 provide the parts outside the CDR3, is GAGVSQSPSNKVTEKGKDVELRCDPISGHTALYWYRQSLGQGLEFLIYFQGNSAPDKSGLPSDRFSAERTGGSVSTLTIQRTQQEDSAVYLCASSRRAGGWEKLFFGSGTQLSVL.

The genes are TRBV19 and TRBJ1-6. The V gene's germline CDR1 is LNHDA and CDR2 SQIVND (reference sequence). The CDR3 extends over 16 amino acids. CDR3 in amino acids: CASSLDSFSYNSPLHF.

The CDR3 region is CAWSSGFDTDTQYF. The V and J genes are TRBV30 and TRBJ2-3; there is no DNA to check the TCRdb D call of TRBD1. Per germline, CDR1 GTSNPN and CDR2 SVGIG (reference sequence). This CDR3 is 14 amino acids long.